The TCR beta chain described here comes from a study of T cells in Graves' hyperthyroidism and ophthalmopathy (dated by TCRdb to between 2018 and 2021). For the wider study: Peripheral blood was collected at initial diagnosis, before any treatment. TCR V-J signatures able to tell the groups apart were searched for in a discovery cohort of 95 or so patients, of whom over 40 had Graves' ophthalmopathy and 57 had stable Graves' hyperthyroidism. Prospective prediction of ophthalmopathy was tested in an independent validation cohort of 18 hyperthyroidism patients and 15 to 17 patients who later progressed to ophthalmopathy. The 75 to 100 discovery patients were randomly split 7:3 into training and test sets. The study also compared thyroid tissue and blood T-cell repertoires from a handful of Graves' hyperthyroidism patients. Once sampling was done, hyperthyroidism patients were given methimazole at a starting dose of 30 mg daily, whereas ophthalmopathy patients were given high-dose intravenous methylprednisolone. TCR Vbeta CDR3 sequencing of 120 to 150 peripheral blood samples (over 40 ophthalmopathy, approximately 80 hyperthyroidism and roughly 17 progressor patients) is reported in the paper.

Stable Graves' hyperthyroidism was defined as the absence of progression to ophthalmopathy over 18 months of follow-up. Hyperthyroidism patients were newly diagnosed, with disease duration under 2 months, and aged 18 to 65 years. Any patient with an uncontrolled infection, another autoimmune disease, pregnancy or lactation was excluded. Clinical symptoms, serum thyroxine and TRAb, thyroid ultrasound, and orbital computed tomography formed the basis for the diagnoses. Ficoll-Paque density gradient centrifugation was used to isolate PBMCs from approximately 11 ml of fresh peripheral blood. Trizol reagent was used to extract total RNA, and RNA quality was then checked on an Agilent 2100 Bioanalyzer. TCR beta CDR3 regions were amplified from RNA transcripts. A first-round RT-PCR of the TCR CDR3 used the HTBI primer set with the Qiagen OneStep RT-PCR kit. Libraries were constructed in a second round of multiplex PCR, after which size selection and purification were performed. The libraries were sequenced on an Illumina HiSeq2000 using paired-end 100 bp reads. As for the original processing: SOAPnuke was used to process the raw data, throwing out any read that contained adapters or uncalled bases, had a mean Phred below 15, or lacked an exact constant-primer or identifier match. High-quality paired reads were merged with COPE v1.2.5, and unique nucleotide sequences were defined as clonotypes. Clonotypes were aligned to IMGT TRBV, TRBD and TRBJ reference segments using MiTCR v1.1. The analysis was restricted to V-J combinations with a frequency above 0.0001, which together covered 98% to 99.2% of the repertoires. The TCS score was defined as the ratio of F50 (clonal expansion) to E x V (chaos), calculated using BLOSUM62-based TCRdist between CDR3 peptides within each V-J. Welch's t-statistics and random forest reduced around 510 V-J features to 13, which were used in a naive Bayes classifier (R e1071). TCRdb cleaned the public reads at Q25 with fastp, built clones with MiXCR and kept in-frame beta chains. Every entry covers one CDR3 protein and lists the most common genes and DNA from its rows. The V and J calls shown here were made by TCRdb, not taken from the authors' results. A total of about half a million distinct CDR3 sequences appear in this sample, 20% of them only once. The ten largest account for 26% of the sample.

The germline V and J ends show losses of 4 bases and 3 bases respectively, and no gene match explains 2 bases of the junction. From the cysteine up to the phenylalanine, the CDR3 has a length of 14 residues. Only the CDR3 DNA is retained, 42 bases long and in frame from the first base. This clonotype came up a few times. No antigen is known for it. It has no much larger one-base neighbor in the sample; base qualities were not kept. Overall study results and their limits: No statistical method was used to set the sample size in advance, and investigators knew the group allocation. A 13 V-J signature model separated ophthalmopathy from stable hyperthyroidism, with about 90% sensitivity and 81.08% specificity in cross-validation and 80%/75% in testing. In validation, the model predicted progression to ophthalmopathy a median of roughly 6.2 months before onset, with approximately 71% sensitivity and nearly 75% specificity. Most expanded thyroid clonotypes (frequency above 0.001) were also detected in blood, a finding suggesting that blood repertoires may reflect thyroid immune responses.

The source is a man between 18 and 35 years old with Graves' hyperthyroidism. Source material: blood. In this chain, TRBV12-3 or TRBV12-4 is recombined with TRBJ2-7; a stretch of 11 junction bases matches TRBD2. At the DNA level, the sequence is TGTGCCAGCAGTTCGGGACTAGCGGTCTACGAGCAGTACTTC. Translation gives CASSSGLAVYEQYF.